This T cell receptor (beta chain) is from a study of blood T cell repertoires in COVID-19. After removal of 2 bases from V and 5 bases from J, the junction contained 20 bases not matched to a gene. The CDR3 is 19 amino acids. From germline, CDR1 is MNHNS and CDR2 SASEGT. Enrolment of Seattle patients took place during active infection, and they were followed longitudinally. Using immunoSEQ multiplex PCR, the repertoire was profiled, and TCRdb retains in-frame clones only, with some absent. The sample has almost 400,000 clones, about 89% seen once. The source material was peripheral blood. This receptor was taken from a woman in her sixties with COVID-19, enrolled during active disease. The chain links TRBV6-1 to TRBJ2-7, with TRBD1 matching 8 bases. The CDR3: CASSERAGGARWSKDEQYF. The CDR3 region has the DNA TGTGCCAGCAGTGAACGGGCAGGGGGCGCAAGGTGGTCCAAGGACGAGCAGTACTTC.